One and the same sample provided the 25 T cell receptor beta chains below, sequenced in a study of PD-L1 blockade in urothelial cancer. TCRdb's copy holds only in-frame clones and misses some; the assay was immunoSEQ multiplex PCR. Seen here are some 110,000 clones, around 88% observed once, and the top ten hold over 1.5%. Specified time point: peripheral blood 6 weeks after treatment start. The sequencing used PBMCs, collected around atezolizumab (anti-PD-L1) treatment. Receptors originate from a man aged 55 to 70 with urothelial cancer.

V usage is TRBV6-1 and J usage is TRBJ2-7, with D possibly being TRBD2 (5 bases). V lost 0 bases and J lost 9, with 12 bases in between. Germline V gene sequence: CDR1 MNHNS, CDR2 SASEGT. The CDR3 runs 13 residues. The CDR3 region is CASSEAPGSPQYF. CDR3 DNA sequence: TGTGCCAGCAGTGAAGCCCCTGGGAGCCCGCAGTACTTC.

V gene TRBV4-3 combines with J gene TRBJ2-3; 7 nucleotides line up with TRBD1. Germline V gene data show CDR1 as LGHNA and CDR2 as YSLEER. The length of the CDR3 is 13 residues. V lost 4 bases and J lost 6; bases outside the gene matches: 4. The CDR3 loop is CASSLQGSDTQYF. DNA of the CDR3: TGCGCCAGCAGCCTACAGGGGAGCGATACGCAGTATTTT.

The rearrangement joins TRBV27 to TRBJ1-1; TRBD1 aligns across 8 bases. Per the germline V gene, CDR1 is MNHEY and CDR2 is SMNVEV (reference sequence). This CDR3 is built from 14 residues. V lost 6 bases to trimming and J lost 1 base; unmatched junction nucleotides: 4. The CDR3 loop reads CASSSGTGNTEAFF. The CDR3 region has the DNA TGTGCCAGCAGCTCCGGGACAGGGAACACTGAAGCTTTCTTT.

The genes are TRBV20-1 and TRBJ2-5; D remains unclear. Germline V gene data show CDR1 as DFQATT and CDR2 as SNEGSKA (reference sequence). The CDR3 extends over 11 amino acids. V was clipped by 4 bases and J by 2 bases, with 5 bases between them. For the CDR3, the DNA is TGCAGTGCTATTCAACAAGAGACCCAGTACTTC. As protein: CSAIQQETQYF.

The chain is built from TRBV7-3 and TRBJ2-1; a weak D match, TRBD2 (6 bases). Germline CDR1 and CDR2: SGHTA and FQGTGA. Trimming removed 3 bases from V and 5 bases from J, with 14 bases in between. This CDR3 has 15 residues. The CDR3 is CASSFSGNGDNEQFF. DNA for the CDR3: TGTGCCAGCAGCTTTAGCGGAAACGGTGACAATGAGCAGTTCTTC. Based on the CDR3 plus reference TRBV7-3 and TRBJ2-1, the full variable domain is GAGVSQTPSNKVTEKGKYVELRCDPISGHTALYWYRQSLGQGPEFLIYFQGTGAADDSGLPNDRFFAVRPEGSVSTLKIQRTERGDSAVYLCASSFSGNGDNEQFFGPGTRLTVL.

The CDR3 coding sequence is TGTGCCAGCAGCTTAGGAGGGTATGACACTGAAGCTTTCTTT. This gives the protein CASSLGGYDTEAFF. J is TRBJ1-1 and V is TRBV7-8, with D uncertain. The V and J ends lost 1 base and 3 bases respectively, with 9 bases between them. Germline V CDR1 and CDR2: SGHVS, FQNEAQ. This CDR3 has 14 residues.

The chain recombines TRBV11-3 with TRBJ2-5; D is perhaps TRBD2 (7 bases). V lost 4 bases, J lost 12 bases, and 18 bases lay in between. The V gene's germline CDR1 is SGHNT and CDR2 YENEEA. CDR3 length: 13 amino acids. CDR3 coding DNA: TGTGCCAGCAGCTCCACGAGGGGGGGGGCGGAGTACTTC. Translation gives CASSSTRGGAEYF.

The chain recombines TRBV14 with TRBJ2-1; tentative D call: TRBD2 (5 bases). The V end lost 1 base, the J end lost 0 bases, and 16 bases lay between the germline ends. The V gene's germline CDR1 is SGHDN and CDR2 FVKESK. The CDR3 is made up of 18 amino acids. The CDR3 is CASSQVRLSGASYNEQFF. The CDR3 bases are TGTGCCAGCAGCCAAGTCAGATTGAGCGGAGCCTCCTACAATGAGCAGTTCTTC. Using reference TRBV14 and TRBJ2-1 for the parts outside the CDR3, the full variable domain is EAGVTQFPSHSVIEKGQTVTLRCDPISGHDNLYWYRRVMGKEIKFLLHFVKESKQDESGMPNNRFLAERTGGTYSTLKVQPAELEDSGVYFCASSQVRLSGASYNEQFFGPGTRLTVL.

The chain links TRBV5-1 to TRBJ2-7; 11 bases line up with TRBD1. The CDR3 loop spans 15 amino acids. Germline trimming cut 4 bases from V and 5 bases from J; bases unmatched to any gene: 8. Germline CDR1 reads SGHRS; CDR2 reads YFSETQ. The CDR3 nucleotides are TGCGCCAGCAGCCCCCCGGACAGGGGGCTGAACGAGCAGTACTTC. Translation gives CASSPPDRGLNEQYF.

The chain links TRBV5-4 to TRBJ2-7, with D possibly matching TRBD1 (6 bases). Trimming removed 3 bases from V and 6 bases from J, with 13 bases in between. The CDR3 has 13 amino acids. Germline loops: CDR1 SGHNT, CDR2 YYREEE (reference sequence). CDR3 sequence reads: CASSSNTGSEQYF. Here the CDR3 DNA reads TGTGCCAGCAGCTCGAATACAGGGAGCGAGCAGTACTTC.

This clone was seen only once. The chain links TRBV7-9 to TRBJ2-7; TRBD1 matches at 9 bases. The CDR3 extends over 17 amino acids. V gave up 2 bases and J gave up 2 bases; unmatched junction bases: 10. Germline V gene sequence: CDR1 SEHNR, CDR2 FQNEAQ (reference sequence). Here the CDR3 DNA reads TGTGCCAGCAGCTTAAAAGCCTCCGGGACAGGGACCTACGAGCAGTACTTC. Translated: CASSLKASGTGTYEQYF.

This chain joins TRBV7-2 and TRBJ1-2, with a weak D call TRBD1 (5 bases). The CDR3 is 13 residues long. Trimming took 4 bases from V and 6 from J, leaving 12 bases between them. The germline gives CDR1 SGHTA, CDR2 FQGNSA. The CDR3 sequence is CASSSNPGNGYTF. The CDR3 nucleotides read TGTGCCAGCAGCTCCAACCCAGGGAATGGCTACACCTTC.

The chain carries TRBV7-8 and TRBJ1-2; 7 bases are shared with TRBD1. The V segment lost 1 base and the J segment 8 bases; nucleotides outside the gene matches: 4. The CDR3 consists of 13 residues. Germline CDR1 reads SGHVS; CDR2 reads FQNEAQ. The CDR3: CASSLGTGEGYTF. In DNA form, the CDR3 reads TGTGCCAGCAGCTTAGGAACAGGGGAAGGCTACACCTTC.

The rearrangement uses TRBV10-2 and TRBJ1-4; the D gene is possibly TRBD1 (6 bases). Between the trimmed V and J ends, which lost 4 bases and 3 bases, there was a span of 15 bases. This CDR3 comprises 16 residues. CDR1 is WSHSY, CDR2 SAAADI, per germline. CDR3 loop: CASSGYRAGANEKLFF. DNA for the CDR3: TGCGCCAGCAGTGGTTATAGGGCAGGGGCTAATGAAAAACTGTTTTTT.

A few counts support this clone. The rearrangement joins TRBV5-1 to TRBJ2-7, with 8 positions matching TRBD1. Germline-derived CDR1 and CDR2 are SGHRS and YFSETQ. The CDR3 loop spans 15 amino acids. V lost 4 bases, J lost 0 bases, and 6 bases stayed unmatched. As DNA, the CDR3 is TGCGCCAGCAGCGTTGGGACAGGCCTCTCCTACGAGCAGTACTTC. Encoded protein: CASSVGTGLSYEQYF.

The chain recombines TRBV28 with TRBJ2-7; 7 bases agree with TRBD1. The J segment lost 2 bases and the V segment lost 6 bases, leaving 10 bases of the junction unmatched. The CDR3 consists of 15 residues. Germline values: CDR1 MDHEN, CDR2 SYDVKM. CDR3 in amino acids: CASSRQGSVAYEQYF. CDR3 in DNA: TGTGCCAGCAGCCGACAGGGTAGTGTCGCCTACGAGCAGTACTTC.

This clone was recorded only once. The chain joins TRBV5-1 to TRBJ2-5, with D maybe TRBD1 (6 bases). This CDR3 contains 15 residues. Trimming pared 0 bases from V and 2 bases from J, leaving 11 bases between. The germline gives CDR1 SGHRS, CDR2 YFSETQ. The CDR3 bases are TGCGCCAGCAGCTTGGAGGACAGAGGACAAGAGACCCAGTACTTC. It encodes CASSLEDRGQETQYF.

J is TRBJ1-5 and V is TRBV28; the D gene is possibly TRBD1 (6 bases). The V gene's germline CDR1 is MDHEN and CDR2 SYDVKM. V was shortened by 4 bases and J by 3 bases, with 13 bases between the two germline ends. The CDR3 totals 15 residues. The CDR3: CASSYPTGYNQPQHF. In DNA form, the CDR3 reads TGTGCCAGCAGTTACCCGACAGGCTACAATCAGCCCCAGCATTTT. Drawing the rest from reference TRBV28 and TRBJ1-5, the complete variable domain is DVKVTQSSRYLVKRTGEKVFLECVQDMDHENMFWYRQDPGLGLRLIYFSYDVKMKEKGDIPEGYSVSREKKERFSLILESASTNQTSMYLCASSYPTGYNQPQHFGDGTRLSIL.

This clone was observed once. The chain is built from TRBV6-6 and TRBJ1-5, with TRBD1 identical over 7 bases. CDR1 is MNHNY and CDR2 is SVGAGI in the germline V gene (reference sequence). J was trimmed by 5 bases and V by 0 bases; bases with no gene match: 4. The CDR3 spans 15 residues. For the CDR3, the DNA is TGTGCCAGCAGTTACTCGACAGGGATCGATCAGCCCCAGCATTTT. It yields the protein CASSYSTGIDQPQHF.

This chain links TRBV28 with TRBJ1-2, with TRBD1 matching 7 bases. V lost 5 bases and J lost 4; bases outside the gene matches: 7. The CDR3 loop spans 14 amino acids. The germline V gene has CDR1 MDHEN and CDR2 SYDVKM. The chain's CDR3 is CASSPPPGGYGYTF. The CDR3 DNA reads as TGTGCCAGCAGTCCCCCTCCAGGGGGCTATGGCTACACCTTC.

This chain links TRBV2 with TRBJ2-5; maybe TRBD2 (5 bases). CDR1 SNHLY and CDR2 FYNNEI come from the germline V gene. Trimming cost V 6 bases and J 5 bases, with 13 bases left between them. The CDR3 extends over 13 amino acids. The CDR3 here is CASRFLAPETQYF. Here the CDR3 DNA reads TGTGCCAGCAGATTTCTAGCCCCGGAGACCCAGTACTTC.

The CDR3 region is CASRLRTGTNEQYF. As DNA, the CDR3 is TGTGCCAGCAGACTAAGGACAGGGACAAACGAGCAGTACTTC. V gene TRBV6-6 combines with J gene TRBJ2-7; 8 positions match TRBD1. V lost 6 bases, J lost 5 bases, and 9 bases stayed unmatched. This CDR3 is 14 amino acids long. Germline V gene sequence: CDR1 MNHNY, CDR2 SVGAGI (reference sequence).

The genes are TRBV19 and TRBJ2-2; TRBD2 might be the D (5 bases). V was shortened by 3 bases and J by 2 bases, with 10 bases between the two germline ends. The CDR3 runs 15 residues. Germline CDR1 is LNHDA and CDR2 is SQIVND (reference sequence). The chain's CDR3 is CASSIERENTGELFF. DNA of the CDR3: TGTGCCAGTAGTATCGAACGGGAAAACACCGGGGAGCTGTTTTTT. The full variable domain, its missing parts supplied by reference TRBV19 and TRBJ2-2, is DGGITQSPKYLFRKEGQNVTLSCEQNLNHDAMYWYRQDPGQGLRLIYYSQIVNDFQKGDIAEGYSVSREKKESFPLTVTSAQKNPTAFYLCASSIERENTGELFFGEGSRLTVL.

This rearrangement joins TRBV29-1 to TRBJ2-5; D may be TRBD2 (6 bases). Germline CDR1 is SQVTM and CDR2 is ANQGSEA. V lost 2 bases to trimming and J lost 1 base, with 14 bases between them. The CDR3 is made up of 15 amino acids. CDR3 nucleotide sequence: TGCAGCGTTGAATCCGGCGGGACCTCCCAAGAGACCCAGTACTTC. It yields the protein CSVESGGTSQETQYF.

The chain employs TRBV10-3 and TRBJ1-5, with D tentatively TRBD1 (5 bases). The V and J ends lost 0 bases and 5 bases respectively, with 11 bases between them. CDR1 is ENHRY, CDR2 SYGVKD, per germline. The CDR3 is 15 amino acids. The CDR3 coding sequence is TGTGCCATCAGTGAGTCGGGGGGTTTGGATCAGCCCCAGCATTTT. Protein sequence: CAISESGGLDQPQHF.